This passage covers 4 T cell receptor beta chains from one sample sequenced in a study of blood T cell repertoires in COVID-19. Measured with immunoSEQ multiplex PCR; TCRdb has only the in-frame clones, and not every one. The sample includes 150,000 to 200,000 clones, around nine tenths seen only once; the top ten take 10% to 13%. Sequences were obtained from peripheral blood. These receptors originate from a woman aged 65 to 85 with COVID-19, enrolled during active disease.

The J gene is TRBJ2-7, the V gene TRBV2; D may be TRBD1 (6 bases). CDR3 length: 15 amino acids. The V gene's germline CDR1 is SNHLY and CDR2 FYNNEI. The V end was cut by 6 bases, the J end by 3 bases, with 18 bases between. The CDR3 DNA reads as TGTGCCAGCAGCAATACCGGGACACTATTCTACGAGCAGTACTTC. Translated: CASSNTGTLFYEQYF.

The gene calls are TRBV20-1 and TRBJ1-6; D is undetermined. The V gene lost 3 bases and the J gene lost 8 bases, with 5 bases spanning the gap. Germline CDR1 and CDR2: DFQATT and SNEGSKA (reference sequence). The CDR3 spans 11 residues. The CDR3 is CSASLDSPLHF. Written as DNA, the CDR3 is TGCAGTGCTAGTCTCGATTCACCCCTCCACTTT.

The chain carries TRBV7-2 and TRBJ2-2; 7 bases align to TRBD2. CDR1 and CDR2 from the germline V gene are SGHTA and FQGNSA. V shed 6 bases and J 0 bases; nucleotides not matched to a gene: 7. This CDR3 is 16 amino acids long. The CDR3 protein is CASRQPGLANTGELFF. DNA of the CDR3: TGTGCCAGCAGACAGCCAGGACTAGCGAACACCGGGGAGCTGTTTTTT.

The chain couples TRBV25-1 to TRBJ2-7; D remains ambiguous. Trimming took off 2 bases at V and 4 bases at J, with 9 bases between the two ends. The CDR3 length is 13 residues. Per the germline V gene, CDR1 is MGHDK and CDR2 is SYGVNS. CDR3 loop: CASSEKAAYEQYF. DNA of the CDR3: TGTGCCAGCAGTGAAAAGGCAGCGTACGAGCAGTACTTC.